The 6 T cell receptor beta chains in this list originate from one sample, sequenced in a study of blood T cell repertoires in COVID-19. Using immunoSEQ multiplex PCR, the repertoire was profiled, and TCRdb retains in-frame clones only, with some absent. The repertoire includes about 270,000 clones, 80% to 95% of them detected once, and about 3% sits in the top ten. Sequencing was done on a sample of PBMCs or T cells enriched from blood (not recorded which). These receptors came from a man in his forties or fifties who had been exposed to COVID-19.

The chain is built from TRBV5-1 and TRBJ1-2; D perhaps matches TRBD1 (6 bases). CDR1 SGHRS and CDR2 YFSETQ come from the germline V gene. Trimming removed 0 bases at V and 8 bases at J, with 20 bases between. The CDR3 runs 16 residues. The CDR3 here is CASSLGALTGMDGYTF. CDR3 DNA: TGCGCCAGCAGCTTGGGAGCCCTTACAGGGATGGACGGCTACACCTTC.

The gene calls are TRBV27 and TRBJ2-7, with D maybe TRBD1 (5 bases). This CDR3 region has 14 residues. Germline V gene data show CDR1 as MNHEY and CDR2 as SMNVEV (reference sequence). V shed 2 bases and J shed 0 bases, with 8 bases lying between them. The CDR3 DNA follows: TGTGCCAGCAGTTTAACCGACAGCTCCTACGAGCAGTACTTC. This encodes CASSLTDSSYEQYF.

The rearrangement uses TRBV27 and TRBJ1-2; tentatively, D is TRBD1 (6 bases). The V and J ends lost 6 bases and 0 bases respectively, with 17 bases between them. The germline CDR1 and CDR2 sequences are MNHEY and SMNVEV (reference sequence). This CDR3 is 16 amino acids long. CDR3 in DNA: TGTGCCAGCAGGGAAGGGGGGAGGGTGGCTAACTATGGCTACACCTTC. Translating gives CASREGGRVANYGYTF.

The CDR3 sequence is CASTSRYIRQTDEKLFF. The CDR3 nucleotides read TGTGCCAGCACCTCCCGGTACATCAGACAGACGGATGAAAAACTGTTTTTT. The V call is TRBV21-1, the J call TRBJ1-4; the table gives TRBD1 as D, unverified against the DNA. TRBV21-1 has pseudogene status. The CDR3 contains 17 residues.

This CDR3 reads CASSAKLAGYTDTQYF. The DNA of the CDR3 is TGTGCCAGCAGCGCTAAACTAGCGGGGTACACAGATACGCAGTATTTT. This chain connects TRBV9 to TRBJ2-3; 10 nucleotides match TRBD2. CDR1 is SGDLS and CDR2 is YYNGEE in the germline V gene. The CDR3 is 16 residues long. The junction had 6 bases not matched to a gene; V was cut back by 3 bases and J by 2 bases. Variable domain in full (rest from reference TRBV9 and TRBJ2-3): DSGVTQTPKHLITATGQRVTLRCSPRSGDLSVYWYQQSLDQGLQFLIQYYNGEERAKGNILERFSAQQFPDLHSELNLSSLELGDSALYFCASSAKLAGYTDTQYFGPGTRLTVL.

The V gene is TRBV24-1, the J gene TRBJ2-4, with 7 bases matching TRBD2. V was clipped by 3 bases and J by 8 bases; unmatched bases: 12. The CDR3 spans 16 residues. CDR1 is KGHDR and CDR2 is SFDVKD in the germline V gene. The CDR3 DNA follows: TGTGCCACCAGTGATCCCCCAGCGGGATTTCAGGACATTCAGTACTTC. Encoded protein: CATSDPPAGFQDIQYF.